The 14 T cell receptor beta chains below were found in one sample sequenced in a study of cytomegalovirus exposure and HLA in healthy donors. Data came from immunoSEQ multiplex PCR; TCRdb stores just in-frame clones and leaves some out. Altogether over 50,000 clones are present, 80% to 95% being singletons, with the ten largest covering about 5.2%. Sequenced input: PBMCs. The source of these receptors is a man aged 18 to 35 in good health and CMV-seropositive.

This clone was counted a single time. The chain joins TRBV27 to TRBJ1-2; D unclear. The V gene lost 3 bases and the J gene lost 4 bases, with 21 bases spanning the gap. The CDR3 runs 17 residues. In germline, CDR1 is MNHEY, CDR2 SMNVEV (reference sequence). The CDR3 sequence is CASSFGPQRIPRYGYTF. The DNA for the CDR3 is TGTGCCAGCAGTTTTGGCCCCCAGCGTATTCCCCGCTATGGCTACACCTTC.

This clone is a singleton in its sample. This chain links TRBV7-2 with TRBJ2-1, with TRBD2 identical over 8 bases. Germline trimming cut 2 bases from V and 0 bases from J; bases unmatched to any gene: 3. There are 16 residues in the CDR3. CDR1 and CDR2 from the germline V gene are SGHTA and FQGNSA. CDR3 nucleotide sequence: TGTGCCAGCAGCTTACCCGGGACTAGCTCCTACAATGAGCAGTTCTTC. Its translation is CASSLPGTSSYNEQFF.

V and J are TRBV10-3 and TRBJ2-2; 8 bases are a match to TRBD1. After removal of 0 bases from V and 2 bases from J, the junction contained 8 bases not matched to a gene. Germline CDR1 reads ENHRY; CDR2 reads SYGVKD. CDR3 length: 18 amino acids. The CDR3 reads CAISESTGRGPNTGELFF. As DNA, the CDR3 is TGTGCCATCAGTGAGTCTACGGGCAGGGGGCCAAACACCGGGGAGCTGTTTTTT.

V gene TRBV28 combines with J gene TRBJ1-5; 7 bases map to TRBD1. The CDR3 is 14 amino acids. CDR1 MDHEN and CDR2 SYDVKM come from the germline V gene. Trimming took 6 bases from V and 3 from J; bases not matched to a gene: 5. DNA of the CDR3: TGTGCCAGCAGGATGGGACAGAACAATCAGCCCCAGCATTTT. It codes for CASRMGQNNQPQHF.

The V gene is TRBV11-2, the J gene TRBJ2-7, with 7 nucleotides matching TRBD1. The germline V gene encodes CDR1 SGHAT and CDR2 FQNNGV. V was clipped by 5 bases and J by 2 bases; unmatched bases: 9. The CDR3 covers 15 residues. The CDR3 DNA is TGTGCCAGCAGCCCCACCCGACAGGGAACCTACGAGCAGTACTTC. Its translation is CASSPTRQGTYEQYF. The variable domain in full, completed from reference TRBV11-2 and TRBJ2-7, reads EAGVAQSPRYKIIEKRQSVAFWCNPISGHATLYWYQQILGQGPKLLIQFQNNGVVDDSQLPKDRFSAERLKGVDSTLKIQPAKLEDSAVYLCASSPTRQGTYEQYFGPGTRLTVT.

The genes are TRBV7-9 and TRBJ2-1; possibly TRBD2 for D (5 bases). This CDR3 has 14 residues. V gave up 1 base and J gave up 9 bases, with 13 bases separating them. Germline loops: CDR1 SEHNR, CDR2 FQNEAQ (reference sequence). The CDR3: CASSLVLGPGEQFF. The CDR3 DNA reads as TGTGCCAGCAGCTTAGTACTAGGGCCCGGTGAGCAGTTCTTC.

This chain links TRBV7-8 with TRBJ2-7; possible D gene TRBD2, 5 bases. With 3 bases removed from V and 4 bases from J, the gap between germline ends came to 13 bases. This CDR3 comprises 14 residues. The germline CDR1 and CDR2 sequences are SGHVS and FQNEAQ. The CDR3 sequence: CASSFRTSGYEQYF. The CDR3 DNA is TGTGCCAGCAGCTTCCGGACGTCGGGATACGAGCAGTACTTC. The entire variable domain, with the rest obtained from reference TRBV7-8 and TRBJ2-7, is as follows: GAGVSQSPRYKVAKRGQDVALRCDPISGHVSLFWYQQALGQGPEFLTYFQNEAQLDKSGLPSDRFFAERPEGSVSTLKIQRTQQEDSAVYLCASSFRTSGYEQYFGPGTRLTVT.

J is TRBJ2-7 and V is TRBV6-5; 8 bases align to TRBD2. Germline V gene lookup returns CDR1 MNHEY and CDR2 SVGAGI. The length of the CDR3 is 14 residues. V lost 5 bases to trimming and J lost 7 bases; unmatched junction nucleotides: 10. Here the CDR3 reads CASSPTGTRIEQYF. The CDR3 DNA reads TGTGCCAGCAGTCCAACCGGGACTAGAATTGAGCAGTACTTC.

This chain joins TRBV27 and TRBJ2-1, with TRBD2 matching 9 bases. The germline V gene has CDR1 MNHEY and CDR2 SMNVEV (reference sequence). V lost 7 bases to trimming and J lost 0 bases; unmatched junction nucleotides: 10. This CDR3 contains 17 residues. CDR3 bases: TGTGCCAGCACCGGACTAGCGCCGAGAGGCTCCTACAATGAGCAGTTCTTC. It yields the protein CASTGLAPRGSYNEQFF.

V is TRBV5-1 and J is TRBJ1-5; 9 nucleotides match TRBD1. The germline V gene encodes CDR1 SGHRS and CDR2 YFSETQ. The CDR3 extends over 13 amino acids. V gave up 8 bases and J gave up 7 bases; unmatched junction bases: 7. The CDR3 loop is CASRDRVGQPQHF. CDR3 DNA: TGCGCCAGTAGGGACAGGGTAGGGCAGCCCCAGCATTTT.

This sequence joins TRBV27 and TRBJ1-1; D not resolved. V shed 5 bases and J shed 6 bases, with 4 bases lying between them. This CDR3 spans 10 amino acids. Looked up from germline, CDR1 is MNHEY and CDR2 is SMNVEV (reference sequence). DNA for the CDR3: TGTGCCAGCAGTCCTCCTGAAGCTTTCTTT. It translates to CASSPPEAFF.

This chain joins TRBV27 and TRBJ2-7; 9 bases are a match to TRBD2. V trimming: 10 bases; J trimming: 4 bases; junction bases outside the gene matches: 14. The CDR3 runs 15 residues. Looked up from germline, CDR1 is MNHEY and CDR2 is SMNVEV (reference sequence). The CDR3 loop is CATRRASGMGYEQYF. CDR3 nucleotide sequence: TGTGCCACCAGGAGGGCTAGCGGGATGGGATACGAGCAGTACTTC.

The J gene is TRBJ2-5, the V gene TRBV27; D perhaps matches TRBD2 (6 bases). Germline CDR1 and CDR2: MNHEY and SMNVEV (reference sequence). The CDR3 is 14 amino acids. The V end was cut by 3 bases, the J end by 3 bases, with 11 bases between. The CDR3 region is CASSLTGSEETQYF. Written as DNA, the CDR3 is TGTGCCAGCAGTTTGACCGGGAGCGAAGAGACCCAGTACTTC.

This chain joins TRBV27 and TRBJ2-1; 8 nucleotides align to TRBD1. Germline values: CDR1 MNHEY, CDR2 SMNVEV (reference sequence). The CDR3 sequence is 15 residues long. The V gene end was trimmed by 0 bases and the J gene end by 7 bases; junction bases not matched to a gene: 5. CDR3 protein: CASSLSPGGQNEQFF. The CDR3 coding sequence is TGTGCCAGCAGTTTATCGCCAGGGGGCCAAAATGAGCAGTTCTTC.